The present T cell receptor (beta chain) was sequenced within a study of blood T cell repertoires in COVID-19. Across the whole study: T cells, B-cell-depleted T cells, or PBMCs supplied cDNA or gDNA.

Per the original methods: Estimation of nucleated cell counts was performed using reference gene primer amplification. Method: immunoSEQ multiplex PCR; TCRdb's copy keeps in-frame clones and lacks some. V and J calls and clone size are as listed in that table; D and trimming were resolved from the DNA. This table holds hundreds of thousands of clones, about 87% found once. A single count supports this clone. Cohort assignment relied on participant-reported clinical history. Before being deemed recovered, Cohort 3 donors had two negative PCRs, clearance, or symptom resolution. Germline values: CDR1 GTSNPN, CDR2 SVGIG (reference sequence). V lost 0 bases and J lost 6; bases outside the gene matches: 11. The CDR3 consists of 17 residues.

This receptor was obtained from a woman aged 45-65 years who had recovered from COVID-19. J is TRBJ2-2 and V is TRBV30; the match to TRBD2 covers 9 bases. The specimen was PBMCs or T cells enriched from blood (not recorded which). CDR3: CAWSVGTSYLVAGELFF. In DNA, the CDR3 is TGTGCCTGGAGTGTAGGGACTAGCTATCTGGTCGCCGGGGAGCTGTTTTTT.